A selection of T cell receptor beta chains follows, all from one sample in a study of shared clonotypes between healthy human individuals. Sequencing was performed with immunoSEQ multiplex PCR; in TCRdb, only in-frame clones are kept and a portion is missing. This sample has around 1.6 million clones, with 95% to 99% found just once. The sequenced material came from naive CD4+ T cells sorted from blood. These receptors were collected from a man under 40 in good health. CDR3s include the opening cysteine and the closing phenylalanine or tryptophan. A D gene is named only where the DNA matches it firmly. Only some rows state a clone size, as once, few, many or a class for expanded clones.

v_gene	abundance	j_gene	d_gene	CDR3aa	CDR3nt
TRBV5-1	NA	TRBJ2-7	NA	CASRGGNEQYF	TGCGCCAGCAGGGGTGGGAACGAGCAGTACTTC
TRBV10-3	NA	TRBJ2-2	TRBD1	CAISESVRGMNTGELFF	TGTGCCATCAGTGAGTCGGTCAGGGGGATGAACACCGGGGAGCTGTTTTTT
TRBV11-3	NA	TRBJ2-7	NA	CASSSPEAPTYEQYF	TGTGCCAGCAGCTCCCCTGAGGCCCCGACCTACGAGCAGTACTTC
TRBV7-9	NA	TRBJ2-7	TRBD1	CASSARTGAYEQYF	TGTGCCAGCAGCGCACGGACAGGGGCCTACGAGCAGTACTTC
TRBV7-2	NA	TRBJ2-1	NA	CASSLGRLVEQFF	TGTGCCAGCAGCTTAGGGCGACTAGTTGAGCAGTTCTTC
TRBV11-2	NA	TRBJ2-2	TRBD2	CASSLTSGRTGELFF	TGTGCCAGCAGCTTAACTAGCGGGAGAACCGGGGAGCTGTTTTTT
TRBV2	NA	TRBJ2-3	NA	CASRVLRTDTQYF	TGTGCCAGCAGAGTCCTACGCACAGATACGCAGTATTTT
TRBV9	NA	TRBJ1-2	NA	CASSARVDYGYTF	TGTGCCAGCAGCGCCAGGGTTGACTATGGCTACACCTTC
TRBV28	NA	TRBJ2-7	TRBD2	CASSLAGTSVGEQYF	TGTGCCAGCAGTCTGGCCGGGACTAGTGTTGGCGAGCAGTACTTC
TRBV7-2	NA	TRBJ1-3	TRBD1	CASSTQGRTGNTIYF	TGTGCCAGCAGCACACAGGGGCGCACTGGAAACACCATATATTTT
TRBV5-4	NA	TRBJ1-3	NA	CASSLVSGNTIYF	TGTGCCAGCAGCTTGGTATCTGGAAACACCATATATTTT
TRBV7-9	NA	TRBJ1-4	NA	CASSLVGGTVNLFF	TGTGCCAGCAGCTTAGTAGGAGGGACTGTTAATCTGTTTTTT
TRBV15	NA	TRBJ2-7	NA	CATSRDRRNRTYEQYF	TGTGCCACCAGCAGAGATAGGAGAAACAGGACCTACGAGCAGTACTTC
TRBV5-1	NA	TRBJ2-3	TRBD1	CASSLAFNRGRLSTDTQYF	TGCGCCAGCAGCTTGGCGTTCAACAGGGGGAGGTTAAGCACAGATACGCAGTATTTT
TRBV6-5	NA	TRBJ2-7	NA	CASSMDRRDYEQYF	TGTGCCAGCAGTATGGACAGGAGGGACTACGAGCAGTACTTC
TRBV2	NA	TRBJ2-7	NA	CASTQSGRYEQYF	TGTGCCAGCACCCAATCGGGGAGGTACGAGCAGTACTTC
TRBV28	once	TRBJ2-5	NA	CASSLAGNQETQYF	TGTGCCAGCAGTTTAGCAGGGAATCAAGAGACCCAGTACTTC
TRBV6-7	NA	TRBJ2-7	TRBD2	CASSYPGGDEQYF	TGTGCCAGCAGTTACCCGGGGGGGGACGAGCAGTACTTC
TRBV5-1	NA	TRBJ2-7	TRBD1	CASSLSSSGGAYEQYF	TGCGCCAGCAGCTTGTCATCCTCAGGGGGCGCGTACGAGCAGTACTTC
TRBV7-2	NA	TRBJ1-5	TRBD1	CASSHRRTGPPALGQPQHF	TGTGCCAGCAGTCATCGACGGACAGGACCGCCTGCTTTGGGTCAGCCCCAGCATTTT
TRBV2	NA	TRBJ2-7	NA	CASRQGFHEQYF	TGTGCCAGCAGGCAGGGTTTCCACGAGCAGTACTTC
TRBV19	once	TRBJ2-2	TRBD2	CASSTRTSPTGELFF	TGTGCCAGTAGTACGAGGACTAGCCCGACCGGGGAGCTGTTTTTT
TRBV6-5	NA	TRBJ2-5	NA	CASSNGQFSETQYF	TGTGCCAGCAGTAACGGGCAATTTTCGGAGACCCAGTACTTC
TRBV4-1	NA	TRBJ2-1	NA	CASSQPKGPRSSYNEQFF	TGCGCCAGCAGCCAACCCAAAGGGCCCCGAAGCTCCTACAATGAGCAGTTCTTC
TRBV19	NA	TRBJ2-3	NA	CASSPARGTDTQYF	TGTGCCAGTAGCCCTGCAAGGGGCACAGATACGCAGTATTTT
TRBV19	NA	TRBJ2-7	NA	CASSGGSSYEQYF	TGTGCCAGTTCGGGCGGTAGCTCCTACGAGCAGTACTTC
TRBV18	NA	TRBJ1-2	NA	CASSPEQQNYGYTF	TGTGCCAGCTCACCAGAACAACAGAACTATGGCTACACCTTC
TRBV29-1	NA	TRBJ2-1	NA	CSVEAVYKFF	TGCAGCGTTGAGGCGGTGTATAAGTTCTTC
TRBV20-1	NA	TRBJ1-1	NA	CSARTRLEAFF	TGCAGTGCTCGTACGAGGCTCGAGGCTTTCTTT
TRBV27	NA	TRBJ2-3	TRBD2	CASSLGATSGSSDTQYF	TGTGCCAGCAGTTTAGGTGCGACTAGCGGGAGTTCAGATACGCAGTATTTT
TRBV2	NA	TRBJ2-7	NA	CASSEESGAEQYF	TGTGCCAGCAGTGAAGAGTCCGGAGCGGAGCAGTACTTC
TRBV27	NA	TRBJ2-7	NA	CASSFRGVRDRTYEQYF	TGTGCCAGCAGTTTTCGGGGCGTGCGGGACAGAACCTACGAGCAGTACTTC